This T cell receptor (beta chain) is drawn from a study of control samples from healthy donors and cancer patients. Sequencing used immunoSEQ multiplex PCR; TCRdb keeps in-frame clones, though not all of them. The sample holds 40,000 to 45,000 clones, around 70% seen once. V dropped 6 bases and J dropped 3; count of bases not matched to a gene: 6. The CDR3 runs to 13 residues. Germline V lookup: CDR1 SQVTM, CDR2 ANQGSEA. This clone is termed medium-sized. Other DNA sequences of this sample code for an identical CDR3. The V call is TRBV29-1, the J call TRBJ2-5, with 8 bases matching TRBD1. The TCR comes from a male donor with melanoma. Sequenced material: formalin-fixed, paraffin-embedded tissue. The CDR3 bases are TGCAGCGTCGAACCAGGGGGCGAAGAGACCCAGTACTTC. The encoded protein is CSVEPGGEETQYF. Based on the CDR3 plus reference TRBV29-1 and TRBJ2-5, the full variable domain is SAVISQKPSRDICQRGTSLTIQCQVDSQVTMMFWYRQQPGQSLTLIATANQGSEATYESGFVIDKFPISRPNLTFSTLTVSNMSPEDSSIYLCSVEPGGEETQYFGPGTRLLVL.